These 30 T cell receptor beta chains came from one sample sequenced in a study of cytomegalovirus exposure and HLA in healthy donors. Researchers ran the PCR with 60 Vbeta and 13 Jbeta primers. Repertoires were generated with immunoSEQ multiplex PCR, while TCRdb's copy carries only in-frame clones and drops some. This sample carries approximately 100,000 clones, 76% of them seen once, and the ten largest clones take around 4%. The sample taken for sequencing was PBMCs. These receptors all come from a man between 35 and 55 years old in good health and CMV-seronegative.

V is TRBV6-5 and J is TRBJ1-4, with 8 positions matching TRBD1. There are 14 residues in the CDR3. In germline, CDR1 is MNHEY, CDR2 SVGAGI. V was clipped by 4 bases and J by 7 bases; unmatched bases: 5. CDR3 sequence (DNA): TGTGCCAGCAGTTTAAACAGGGGGTTTGAAAAACTGTTTTTT. Its translation is CASSLNRGFEKLFF.

This clone was detected only a few times. V gene TRBV15 combines with J gene TRBJ1-6; D uncertain. V was clipped by 0 bases and J by 6 bases, with 3 bases between them. This CDR3 comprises 13 residues. CDR1 and CDR2 from the germline V gene are LNHNV and YYDKDF (reference sequence). The CDR3 bases are TGTGCCACCAGCAGAGAGGCTAATTCACCCCTCCACTTT. It is translated as CATSREANSPLHF. The full variable domain, its missing parts supplied by reference TRBV15 and TRBJ1-6, is DAMVIQNPRYQVTQFGKPVTLSCSQTLNHNVMYWYQQKSSQAPKLLFHYYDKDFNNEADTPDNFQSRRPNTSFCFLDIRSPGLGDTAMYLCATSREANSPLHFGNGTRLTVT.

This clone occurred a few times. The rearrangement links TRBV7-9 to TRBJ1-2; 9 nucleotides align to TRBD1. The CDR3 sequence is 13 residues long. The V gene's germline CDR1 is SEHNR and CDR2 FQNEAQ (reference sequence). V trimming: 4 bases; J trimming: 4 bases; junction bases outside the gene matches: 1. The CDR3 DNA reads TGTGCCAGCAGCTCGGGACAGGGCTATGGCTACACCTTC. Its translation: CASSSGQGYGYTF.

This chain connects TRBV6-1 to TRBJ1-2; a weak D match, TRBD1 (5 bases). This CDR3 comprises 17 residues. Trimming stripped 3 bases from V and 8 bases from J, with 25 bases between. Germline V lookup: CDR1 MNHNS, CDR2 SASEGT. In DNA, the CDR3 is TGTGCCAGCAGTGATCGTCAGGGAGGGAGTAGGCCGAGGGGCTACACCTTC. This gives the protein CASSDRQGGSRPRGYTF.

The chain links TRBV4-2 to TRBJ2-1; possibly TRBD1 for D (5 bases). V lost 1 base and J 4 bases, leaving 17 bases between the germline ends. There are 17 residues in the CDR3. CDR1 and CDR2 from the germline V gene are LGHNA and YNFKEQ. The CDR3 sequence: CASSQASGPHQYNEQFF. The CDR3 DNA reads as TGTGCCAGCAGCCAAGCGTCAGGGCCCCACCAATACAATGAGCAGTTCTTC.

This clone was found once. This chain uses TRBV19 with TRBJ2-3; 8 bases match TRBD1. Germline V CDR1 and CDR2: LNHDA, SQIVND (reference sequence). Trimming removed 8 bases from V and 0 bases from J; junction bases left unmatched: 7. CDR3 length: 15 residues. The CDR3 sequence: CASRDRGQSTDTQYF. The CDR3 nucleotides are TGTGCCAGTCGAGACAGGGGCCAAAGCACAGATACGCAGTATTTT.

The genes are TRBV2 and TRBJ2-1; 10 bases line up with TRBD2. J was trimmed by 7 bases and V by 1 base; bases with no gene match: 4. Germline loops: CDR1 SNHLY, CDR2 FYNNEI. This CDR3 has 15 residues. The CDR3 region is CASSEESGGANEQFF. The CDR3, as DNA: TGTGCCAGCAGTGAAGAGAGCGGGGGGGCGAATGAGCAGTTCTTC.

Remarks on this clone: A read error may account for a junction end that differs from germline. This specimen includes other DNA sequences encoding the same CDR3. This chain links TRBV4-2 with TRBJ2-2, with a tentative D call TRBD2 (7 bases). The CDR3 totals 14 residues. Germline lookup yields CDR1 LGHNA and CDR2 YNFKEQ. The CDR3 nucleotides read TGTGCCAGCAGTCAAGGGGGGGTTGCCGGGGAGCTGTTTTTT. Protein product: CASSQGGVAGELFF.

A few counts support this clone. The chain combines TRBV6-5 with TRBJ1-4; tentatively, D is TRBD1 (5 bases). This CDR3 has 15 residues. V shed 2 bases and J shed 5 bases, with 12 bases lying between them. Germline values: CDR1 MNHEY, CDR2 SVGAGI. This CDR3 reads CASSYTPQGNEKLFF. CDR3 sequence (DNA): TGTGCCAGCAGTTACACGCCGCAGGGCAATGAAAAACTGTTTTTT.

CDR3 nucleotide sequence: TGTGCCAGCAGTTACTCGAGTAACAGGGGGCGGGATACGCAGTATTTT. Its translation is CASSYSSNRGRDTQYF. This chain links TRBV6-5 with TRBJ2-3; 9 nucleotides align to TRBD1. The germline V gene encodes CDR1 MNHEY and CDR2 SVGAGI. Losses at the gene ends were 0 bases for V and 6 bases for J; bases not matched to a gene: 7. The CDR3 covers 16 residues.

The genes are TRBV7-3 and TRBJ2-1; D may be TRBD2 (6 bases). The CDR3 has 15 amino acids. Germline CDR1 SGHTA, CDR2 FQGTGA. With 5 bases removed from V and 5 bases from J, the gap between germline ends came to 16 bases. CDR3 nucleotide sequence: TGTGCCAGCAGCGATAGACTAGAGGTTAACAATGAGCAGTTCTTC. Residues: CASSDRLEVNNEQFF.

The CDR3: CSVRQGASTGELFF. For the CDR3, the DNA is TGCAGCGTGAGACAGGGGGCCAGCACCGGGGAGCTGTTTTTT. This rearrangement joins TRBV29-1 to TRBJ2-2; 10 bases map to TRBD1. Germline assignment: CDR1 SQVTM and CDR2 ANQGSEA. The CDR3 has 14 amino acids. V gave up 6 bases and J gave up 4 bases; unmatched junction bases: 5.

This clone showed up just once. The V call is TRBV5-1, the J call TRBJ2-1; a possible D gene is TRBD2 (7 bases). The CDR3 length is 16 residues. CDR1 is SGHRS, CDR2 YFSETQ, per germline. V gave up 2 bases and J gave up 1 base, with 13 bases separating them. The chain's CDR3 is CASSFGGGSSYNEQFF. DNA of the CDR3: TGCGCCAGCAGCTTTGGCGGGGGCTCATCCTACAATGAGCAGTTCTTC.

DNA for the CDR3: TGTGCCAGTAGTCCGCTGACAGGGGGTAATTCACCCCTCCACTTT. The encoded protein is CASSPLTGGNSPLHF. This rearrangement joins TRBV19 to TRBJ1-6; 9 bases are shared with TRBD1. This CDR3 has 15 amino acids. J gave up 6 bases and V 5 bases, and 5 bases lay outside the gene matches. Germline CDR1 is LNHDA and CDR2 is SQIVND (reference sequence).

The CDR3 region has the DNA TGTGCCAGCTCCGGGACAGGGTACACTGAAGCTTTCTTT. This translates into CASSGTGYTEAFF. The chain links TRBV19 to TRBJ1-1, with TRBD1 identical over 9 bases. CDR1 is LNHDA, CDR2 SQIVND, per germline (reference sequence). This CDR3 region has 13 residues. The V segment lost 9 bases and the J segment 3 bases; nucleotides outside the gene matches: 5.

The chain links TRBV30 to TRBJ1-5, with 9 nucleotides matching TRBD1. This CDR3 region has 14 residues. V lost 6 bases to trimming and J lost 0 bases; unmatched junction nucleotides: 3. Germline V lookup: CDR1 GTSNPN, CDR2 SVGIG (reference sequence). CDR3 DNA sequence: TGTGCCTGTTCGACAGGGGGTAGCAATCAGCCCCAGCATTTT. Its protein is CACSTGGSNQPQHF. Filled out from reference TRBV30 and TRBJ1-5, the complete variable domain reads SQTIHQWPATLVQPVGSPLSLECTVEGTSNPNLYWYRQAAGRGLQLLFYSVGIGQISSEVPQNLSASRPQDRQFILSSKKLLLSDSGFYLCACSTGGSNQPQHFGDGTRLSIL.

The chain combines TRBV27 with TRBJ1-5; unclear D gene. The CDR3 runs to 13 residues. Trimming shortened V by 5 bases and J by 9 bases, and 14 bases separated the two germline ends. Germline assignment: CDR1 MNHEY and CDR2 SMNVEV (reference sequence). The CDR3 DNA is TGTGCCAGCAGTGCGGGGTACTTAAGGCCCCAGCATTTT. Its translation: CASSAGYLRPQHF.

This clone was found a few times. The rearrangement links TRBV4-2 to TRBJ2-7, with 10 bases identical to TRBD2. The junction had 2 bases not matched to a gene; V was cut back by 0 bases and J by 3 bases. CDR1 is LGHNA, CDR2 YNFKEQ, per germline. This CDR3 is built from 15 residues. Here the CDR3 reads CASSQEAGGLYEQYF. Here the CDR3 DNA reads TGTGCCAGCAGCCAAGAAGCGGGGGGGCTCTACGAGCAGTACTTC.

The V gene is TRBV19, the J gene TRBJ2-3; 9 bases align to TRBD2. The CDR3 is made up of 17 amino acids. Germline V gene sequence: CDR1 LNHDA, CDR2 SQIVND (reference sequence). The ends lost 7 bases at V and 3 bases at J; junction bases unmatched: 14. The CDR3 is CASTLRKRGDGTDTQYF. The CDR3 DNA sequence: TGTGCCAGTACCCTGCGGAAGCGGGGGGATGGGACAGATACGCAGTATTTT. Complete variable domain (other parts from reference TRBV19 and TRBJ2-3): DGGITQSPKYLFRKEGQNVTLSCEQNLNHDAMYWYRQDPGQGLRLIYYSQIVNDFQKGDIAEGYSVSREKKESFPLTVTSAQKNPTAFYLCASTLRKRGDGTDTQYFGPGTRLTVL.

The chain has TRBV12-5 and TRBJ1-1; 7 bases align to TRBD1. The germline gives CDR1 LGHNT, CDR2 FRNRAP. The CDR3 totals 16 residues. Losses at the gene ends were 5 bases for V and 4 bases for J; bases not matched to a gene: 13. The CDR3 loop reads CASGLTPSTGTTEAFF. CDR3 in DNA: TGTGCTAGTGGTCTCACCCCCTCGACAGGGACCACTGAAGCTTTCTTT.

CDR3 coding DNA: TGTGCCAGCAGTGAAGTGCAGGGGTATAGCAATCAGCCCCAGCATTTT. Protein sequence: CASSEVQGYSNQPQHF. The chain recombines TRBV6-1 with TRBJ1-5, with D possibly TRBD1 on 6 matching bases. The CDR3 covers 16 residues. Germline CDR1 reads MNHNS; CDR2 reads SASEGT. Trimming pared 1 base from V and 0 bases from J, leaving 10 bases between.

This clone was counted only a few times. V gene TRBV10-3 combines with J gene TRBJ2-2; TRBD1 matches 9 bases. Germline V lookup: CDR1 ENHRY, CDR2 SYGVKD. V shed 0 bases, J shed 0 bases, and the junction held 2 bases outside the gene matches. The CDR3 contains 17 residues. The CDR3 nucleotides read TGTGCCATCAGTGAGTCTCGGACAGGGGCGAACACCGGGGAGCTGTTTTTT. This codes for CAISESRTGANTGELFF.

The rearrangement uses TRBV6-1 and TRBJ2-5; 8 nucleotides line up with TRBD2. Germline CDR1 reads MNHNS; CDR2 reads SASEGT. The CDR3 has 15 residues. J gave up 1 base and V 6 bases, and 7 bases lay outside the gene matches. CDR3: CASRPVGTSQETQYF. The CDR3 nucleotides are TGTGCCAGCAGACCAGTAGGGACTAGCCAAGAGACCCAGTACTTC.

This CDR3 reads CASSIAAFVGARDEQFF. The CDR3, as DNA: TGTGCCAGTAGTATAGCAGCCTTCGTTGGGGCCAGGGATGAGCAGTTCTTC. This chain connects TRBV19 to TRBJ2-1; TRBD1 might be the D (5 bases). Germline CDR1 and CDR2: LNHDA and SQIVND (reference sequence). V was trimmed by 1 base and J by 8 bases, leaving 21 bases between them. The CDR3 extends over 17 amino acids.

This clone was detected only once. The chain uses TRBV14 and TRBJ1-5; D is ambiguous. In germline, CDR1 is SGHDN, CDR2 FVKESK. The germline V and J ends were trimmed by 1 base and 4 bases, with 11 bases remaining between them. The CDR3 consists of 15 residues. DNA of the CDR3: TGTGCCAGCAGCCAAGTCGAGGGCGGGAATCAGCCCCAGCATTTT. It is translated as CASSQVEGGNQPQHF.

The V call is TRBV19, the J call TRBJ2-3, with a possible D match to TRBD2 (5 bases). This CDR3 has 14 amino acids. V was clipped by 3 bases and J by 3 bases, with 10 bases between them. The germline gives CDR1 LNHDA, CDR2 SQIVND (reference sequence). The CDR3 here is CASSMRAKTDTQYF. For the CDR3, the DNA is TGTGCCAGTAGTATGCGGGCTAAGACAGATACGCAGTATTTT. The full variable domain, with the rest looked up from reference TRBV19 and TRBJ2-3, is DGGITQSPKYLFRKEGQNVTLSCEQNLNHDAMYWYRQDPGQGLRLIYYSQIVNDFQKGDIAEGYSVSREKKESFPLTVTSAQKNPTAFYLCASSMRAKTDTQYFGPGTRLTVL.

This clone was found once. This chain connects TRBV6-5 to TRBJ2-2; 8 positions agree with TRBD2. Germline V gene lookup returns CDR1 MNHEY and CDR2 SVGAGI. The CDR3 extends over 14 amino acids. With V trimmed by 7 bases and J by 4 bases, 5 bases remained unmatched. The CDR3: CASTTLAATGELFF. In nucleotides, the CDR3 is TGTGCCAGCACAACACTAGCGGCCACCGGGGAGCTGTTTTTT.

V gene TRBV7-9 combines with J gene TRBJ1-1; D not certain. With 5 bases removed from V and 0 bases from J, the gap between germline ends came to 13 bases. The CDR3 has 15 residues. Germline V gene lookup returns CDR1 SEHNR and CDR2 FQNEAQ (reference sequence). The CDR3 reads CASSTATDLNTEAFF. CDR3 coding DNA: TGTGCCAGCAGCACCGCCACGGACTTGAACACTGAAGCTTTCTTT.

CDR3: CASSLAEGRSYGYTF. DNA for the CDR3: TGCGCCAGCAGCTTGGCCGAGGGTCGGAGCTATGGCTACACCTTC. This chain connects TRBV5-1 to TRBJ1-2; D is unclear. V was shortened by 0 bases and J by 4 bases, with 13 bases between the two germline ends. This CDR3 is built from 15 residues. CDR1 SGHRS and CDR2 YFSETQ come from the germline V gene.

This chain uses TRBV5-5 with TRBJ2-1; D is possibly TRBD2 (5 bases). The CDR3 totals 14 residues. The V and J ends lost 5 bases and 9 bases respectively, with 18 bases between them. Looked up from germline, CDR1 is SGHKS and CDR2 is YYEKEE (reference sequence). CDR3: CASRFSRAAGEQFF. The CDR3 nucleotides read TGTGCCAGCAGATTCTCGAGGGCAGCTGGTGAGCAGTTCTTC.